The clone carrying this T cell receptor beta chain has a count of ten or more. There are 14 residues in the CDR3. The germline gives CDR1 GTSNPN, CDR2 SVGIG (reference sequence). The V segment lost 0 bases and the J segment 2 bases; nucleotides outside the gene matches: 0. This record belongs to a study of T cells in Graves' hyperthyroidism and ophthalmopathy. Amplified TCR beta CDR3 regions derived from RNA transcripts. The primer set for the first-round RT-PCR of the TCR CDR3 was HTBI. TCRdb processed the multiplex PCR reads anew with MiXCR; each CDR3 protein has one entry. Among approximately 400,000 distinct CDR3 sequences, approximately 14% were seen once, and the ten largest hold 9.5% to 12%.

Material for sequencing was blood. The sequence was obtained from an older woman with Graves' hyperthyroidism. The chain recombines TRBV30 with TRBJ1-5; 8 nucleotides match TRBD1. Written as DNA, the CDR3 is TGTGCCTGGAGTGTGGGACAGGGCAATCAGCCCCAGCATTTT. This gives the protein CAWSVGQGNQPQHF.